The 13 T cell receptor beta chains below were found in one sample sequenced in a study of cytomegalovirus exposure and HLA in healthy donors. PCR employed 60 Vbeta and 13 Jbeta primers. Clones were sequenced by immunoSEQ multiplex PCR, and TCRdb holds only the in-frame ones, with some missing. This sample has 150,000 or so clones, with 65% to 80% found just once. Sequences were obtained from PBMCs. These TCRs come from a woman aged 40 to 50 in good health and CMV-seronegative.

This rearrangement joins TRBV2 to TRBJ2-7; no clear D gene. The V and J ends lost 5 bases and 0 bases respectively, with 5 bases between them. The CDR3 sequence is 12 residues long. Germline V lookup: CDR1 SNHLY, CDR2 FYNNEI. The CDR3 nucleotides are TGTGCCAGCAGTCCTTACTCCTACGAGCAGTACTTC. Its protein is CASSPYSYEQYF.

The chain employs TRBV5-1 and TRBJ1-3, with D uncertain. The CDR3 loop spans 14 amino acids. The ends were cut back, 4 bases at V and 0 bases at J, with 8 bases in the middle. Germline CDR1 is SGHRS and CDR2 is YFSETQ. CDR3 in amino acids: CASSQTFSGNTIYF. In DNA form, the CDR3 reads TGCGCCAGCAGCCAGACATTCTCTGGAAACACCATATATTTT.

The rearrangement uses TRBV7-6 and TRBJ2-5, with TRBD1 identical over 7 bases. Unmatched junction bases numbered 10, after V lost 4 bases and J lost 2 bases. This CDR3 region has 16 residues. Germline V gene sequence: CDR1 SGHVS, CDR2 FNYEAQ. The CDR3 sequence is CASSSRRDSLQETQYF. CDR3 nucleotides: TGTGCCAGCAGCTCCCGCCGGGACAGCCTTCAAGAGACCCAGTACTTC. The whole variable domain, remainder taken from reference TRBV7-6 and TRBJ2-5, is GAGVSQSPRYKVTKRGQDVALRCDPISGHVSLYWYRQALGQGPEFLTYFNYEAQQDKSGLPNDRFSAERPEGSISTLTIQRTEQRDSAMYRCASSSRRDSLQETQYFGPGTRLLVL.

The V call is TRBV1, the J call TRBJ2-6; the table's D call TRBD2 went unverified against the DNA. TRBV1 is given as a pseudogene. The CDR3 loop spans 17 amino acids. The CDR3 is CTSRTLAGFSGANVLTF. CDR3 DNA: TGCACCAGCAGGACTCTAGCGGGCTTTTCTGGGGCCAACGTCCTGACTTTC.

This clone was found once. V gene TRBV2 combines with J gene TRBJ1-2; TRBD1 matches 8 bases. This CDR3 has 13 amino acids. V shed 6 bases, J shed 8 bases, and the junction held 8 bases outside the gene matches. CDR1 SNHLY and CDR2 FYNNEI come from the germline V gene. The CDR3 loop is CASSLDREGGYTF. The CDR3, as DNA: TGTGCCAGCAGCTTGGACAGGGAAGGAGGCTACACCTTC.

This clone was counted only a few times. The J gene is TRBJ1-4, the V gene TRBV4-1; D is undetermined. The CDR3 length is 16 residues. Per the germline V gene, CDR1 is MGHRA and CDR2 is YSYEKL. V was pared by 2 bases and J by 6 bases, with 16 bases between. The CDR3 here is CASSQPSEGSHEKLFF. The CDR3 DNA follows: TGCGCCAGCAGCCAACCCTCGGAAGGGAGTCATGAAAAACTGTTTTTT.

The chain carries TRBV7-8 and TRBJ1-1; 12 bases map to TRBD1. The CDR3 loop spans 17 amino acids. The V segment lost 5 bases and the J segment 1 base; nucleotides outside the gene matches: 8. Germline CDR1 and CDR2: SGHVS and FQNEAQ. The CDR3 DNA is TGTGCCAGCAGCCTAGGGACAGGGGGCGGTTGGAACACTGAAGCTTTCTTT. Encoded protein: CASSLGTGGGWNTEAFF.

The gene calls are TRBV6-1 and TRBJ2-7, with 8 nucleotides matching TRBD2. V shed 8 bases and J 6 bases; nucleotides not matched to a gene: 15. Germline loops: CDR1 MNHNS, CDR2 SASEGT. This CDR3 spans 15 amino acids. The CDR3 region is CASAPTGGPVVEQYF. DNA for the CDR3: TGTGCCAGCGCCCCAACGGGAGGGCCGGTTGTCGAGCAGTACTTC.

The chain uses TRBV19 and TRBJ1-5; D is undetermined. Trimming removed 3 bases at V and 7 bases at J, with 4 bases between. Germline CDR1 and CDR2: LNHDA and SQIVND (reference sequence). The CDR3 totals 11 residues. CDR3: CASSIGQPQHF. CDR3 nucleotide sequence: TGTGCCAGTAGTATCGGGCAGCCCCAGCATTTT.

The CDR3 nucleotides are TGTGCCAGTAGCCCCCAAAGCAATAACTATGGCTACACCTTC. Amino acid sequence: CASSPQSNNYGYTF. The chain employs TRBV19 and TRBJ1-2; no firm D call. V was shortened by 6 bases and J by 1 base, with 12 bases between the two germline ends. The CDR3 length is 14 residues. Germline V gives CDR1 LNHDA, CDR2 SQIVND (reference sequence).

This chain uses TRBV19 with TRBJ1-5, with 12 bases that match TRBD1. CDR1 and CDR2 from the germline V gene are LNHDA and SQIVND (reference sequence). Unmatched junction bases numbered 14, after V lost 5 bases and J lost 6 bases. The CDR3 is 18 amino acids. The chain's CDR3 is CASSGGDRGLLTSQPQHF. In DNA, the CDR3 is TGTGCCAGTAGTGGGGGGGACAGGGGGCTTTTAACTTCTCAGCCCCAGCATTTT.

Written as DNA, the CDR3 is TGCGCCAGCAGTACCGGGTCTAACTATGGCTACACCTTC. The encoded protein is CASSTGSNYGYTF. V usage is TRBV10-1 and J usage is TRBJ1-2; D uncertain. With 5 bases removed from V and 0 bases from J, the gap between germline ends came to 7 bases. In germline, CDR1 is WNHNN, CDR2 SYGVQD (reference sequence). CDR3 size: 13 residues.

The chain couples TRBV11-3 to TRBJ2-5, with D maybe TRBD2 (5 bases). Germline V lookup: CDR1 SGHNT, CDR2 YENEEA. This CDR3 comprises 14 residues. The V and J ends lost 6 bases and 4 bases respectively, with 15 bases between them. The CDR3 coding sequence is TGTGCCAGCAGTCCGTGGTCGGGATCAGAGACCCAGTACTTC. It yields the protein CASSPWSGSETQYF.